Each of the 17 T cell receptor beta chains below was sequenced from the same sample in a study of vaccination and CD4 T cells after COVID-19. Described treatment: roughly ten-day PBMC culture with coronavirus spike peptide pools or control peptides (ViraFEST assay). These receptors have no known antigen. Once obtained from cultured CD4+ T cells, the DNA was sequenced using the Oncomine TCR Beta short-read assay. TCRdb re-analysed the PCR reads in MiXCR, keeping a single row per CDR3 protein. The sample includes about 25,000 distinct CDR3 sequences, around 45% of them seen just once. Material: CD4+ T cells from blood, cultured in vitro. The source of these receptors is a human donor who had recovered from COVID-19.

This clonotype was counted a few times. DNA of the CDR3: TGTGCCAGCAGGTCGAGGGGGGCATTGAACACTGAAGCTTTCTTT. It yields the protein CASRSRGALNTEAFF. The chain joins TRBV7-3 to TRBJ1-1; D is perhaps TRBD1 (6 bases). The CDR3 loop spans 15 amino acids. Germline lookup yields CDR1 SGHTA and CDR2 FQGTGA. Trimming left V 6 bases short and J 0 bases short, with 14 bases between.

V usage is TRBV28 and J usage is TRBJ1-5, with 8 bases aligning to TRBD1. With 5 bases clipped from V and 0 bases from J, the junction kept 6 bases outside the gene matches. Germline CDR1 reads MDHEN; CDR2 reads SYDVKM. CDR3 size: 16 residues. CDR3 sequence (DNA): TGTGCCAGCAGTGGGACAGGCCTTTATAGCAATCAGCCCCAGCATTTT. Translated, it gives CASSGTGLYSNQPQHF.

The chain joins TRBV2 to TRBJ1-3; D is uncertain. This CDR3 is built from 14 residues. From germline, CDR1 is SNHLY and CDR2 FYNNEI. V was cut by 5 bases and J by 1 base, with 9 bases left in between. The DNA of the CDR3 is TGTGCCAGCAGTTCTGAGGGTTCTGGAAACACCATATATTTT. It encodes CASSSEGSGNTIYF.

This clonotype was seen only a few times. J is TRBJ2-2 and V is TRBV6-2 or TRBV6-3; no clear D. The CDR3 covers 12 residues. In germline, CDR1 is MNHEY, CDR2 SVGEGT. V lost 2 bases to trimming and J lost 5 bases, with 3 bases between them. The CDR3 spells CASSYRTGELFF. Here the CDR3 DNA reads TGTGCCAGCAGTTACAGGACCGGGGAGCTGTTTTTT.

CDR3 region: CASSLYGANTEAFF. The CDR3 DNA reads TGTGCCAGCAGCTTATACGGGGCGAACACTGAAGCTTTCTTT. This chain joins TRBV11-3 and TRBJ1-1, with TRBD1 as a possible D gene (5 bases). Trimming removed 2 bases from V and 1 base from J, with 8 bases in between. The germline V gene has CDR1 SGHNT and CDR2 YENEEA. CDR3 length: 14 amino acids. The variable domain in full, with the rest retrieved from reference TRBV11-3 and TRBJ1-1, is EAGVVQSPRYKIIEKKQPVAFWCNPISGHNTLYWYLQNLGQGPELLIRYENEEAVDDSQLPKDRFSAERLKGVDSTLKIQPAELGDSAVYLCASSLYGANTEAFFGQGTRLTVV.

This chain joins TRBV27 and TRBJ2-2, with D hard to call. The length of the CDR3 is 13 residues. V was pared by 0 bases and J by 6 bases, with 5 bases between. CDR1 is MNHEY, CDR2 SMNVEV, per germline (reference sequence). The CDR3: CASSLSDSGELFF. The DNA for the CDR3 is TGTGCCAGCAGTTTATCGGATTCCGGGGAGCTGTTTTTT.

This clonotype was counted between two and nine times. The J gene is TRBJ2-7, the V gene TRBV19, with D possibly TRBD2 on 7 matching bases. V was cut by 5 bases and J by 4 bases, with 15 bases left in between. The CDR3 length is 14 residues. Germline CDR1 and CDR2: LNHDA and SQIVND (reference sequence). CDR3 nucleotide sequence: TGTGCCAGTAGTCCGTTGGCGGGGGCTTACGAGCAGTACTTC. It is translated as CASSPLAGAYEQYF.

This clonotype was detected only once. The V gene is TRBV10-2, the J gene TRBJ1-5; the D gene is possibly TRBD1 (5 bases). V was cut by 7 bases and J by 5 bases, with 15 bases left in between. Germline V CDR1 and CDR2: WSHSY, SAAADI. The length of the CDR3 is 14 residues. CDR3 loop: CASKPIGVDQPQHF. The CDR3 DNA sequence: TGCGCCAGCAAACCAATAGGGGTAGATCAGCCCCAGCATTTT.

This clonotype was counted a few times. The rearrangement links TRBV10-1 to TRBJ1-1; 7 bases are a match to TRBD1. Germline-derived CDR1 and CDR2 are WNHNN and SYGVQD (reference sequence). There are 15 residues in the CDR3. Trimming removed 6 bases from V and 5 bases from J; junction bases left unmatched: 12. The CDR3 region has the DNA TGCGCCAGCAGCGACCGGAGGGGGCTTGGTACTGAAGCTTTCTTT. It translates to CASSDRRGLGTEAFF.

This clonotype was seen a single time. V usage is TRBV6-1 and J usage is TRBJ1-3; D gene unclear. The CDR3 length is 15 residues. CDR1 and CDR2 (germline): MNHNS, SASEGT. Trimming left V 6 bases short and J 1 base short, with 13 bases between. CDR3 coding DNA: TGTGCCAGCAGAAGAGGAAACGGATCTGGAAACACCATATATTTT. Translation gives CASRRGNGSGNTIYF.

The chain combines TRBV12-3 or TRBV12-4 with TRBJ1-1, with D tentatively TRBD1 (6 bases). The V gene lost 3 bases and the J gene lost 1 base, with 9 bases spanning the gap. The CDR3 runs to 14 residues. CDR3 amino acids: CASSFRGPNTEAFF. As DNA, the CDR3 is TGTGCCAGCAGTTTCAGGGGCCCGAACACTGAAGCTTTCTTT.

The DNA for the CDR3 is TGTGCCACCTCAGAACAGGGATTTTATAGCAATCAGCCCCAGCATTTT. Amino acid sequence: CATSEQGFYSNQPQHF. V is TRBV2 and J is TRBJ1-5; possibly TRBD1 for D (6 bases). There are 16 residues in the CDR3. Trimming shortened V by 10 bases and J by 0 bases, and 19 bases separated the two germline ends. Germline assignment: CDR1 SNHLY and CDR2 FYNNEI.

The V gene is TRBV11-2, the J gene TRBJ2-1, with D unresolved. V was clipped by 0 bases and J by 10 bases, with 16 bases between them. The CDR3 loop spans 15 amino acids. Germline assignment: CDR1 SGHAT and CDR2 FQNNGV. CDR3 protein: CASSLDRGWGKEQFF. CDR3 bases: TGTGCCAGCAGCTTAGATCGAGGTTGGGGTAAGGAGCAGTTCTTC. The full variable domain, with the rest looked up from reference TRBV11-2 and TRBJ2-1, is EAGVAQSPRYKIIEKRQSVAFWCNPISGHATLYWYQQILGQGPKLLIQFQNNGVVDDSQLPKDRFSAERLKGVDSTLKIQPAKLEDSAVYLCASSLDRGWGKEQFFGPGTRLTVL.

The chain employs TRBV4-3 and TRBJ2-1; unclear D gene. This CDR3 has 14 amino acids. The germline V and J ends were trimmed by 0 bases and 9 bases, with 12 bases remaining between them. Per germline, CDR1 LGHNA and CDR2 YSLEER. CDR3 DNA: TGCGCCAGCAGCCAAGATAGGTGGGCGCCTGAGCAGTTCTTC. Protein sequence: CASSQDRWAPEQFF.

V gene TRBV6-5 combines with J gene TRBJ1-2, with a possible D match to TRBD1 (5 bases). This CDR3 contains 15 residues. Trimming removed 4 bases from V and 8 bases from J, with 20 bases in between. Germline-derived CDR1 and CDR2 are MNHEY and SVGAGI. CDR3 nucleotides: TGTGCCAGCAGTTCTACGGGACGGACGATGAGCGGCTACACCTTC. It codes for CASSSTGRTMSGYTF.

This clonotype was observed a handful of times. This CDR3 is CSATPDFAFSGANVLTF. The CDR3 bases are TGCAGTGCTACCCCGGACTTCGCGTTCTCTGGGGCCAACGTCCTGACTTTC. The chain is built from TRBV20-1 and TRBJ2-6, with D possibly TRBD2 on 5 matching bases. The CDR3 spans 17 residues. V gave up 4 bases and J gave up 0 bases, with 16 bases separating them. The germline CDR1 and CDR2 sequences are DFQATT and SNEGSKA (reference sequence).

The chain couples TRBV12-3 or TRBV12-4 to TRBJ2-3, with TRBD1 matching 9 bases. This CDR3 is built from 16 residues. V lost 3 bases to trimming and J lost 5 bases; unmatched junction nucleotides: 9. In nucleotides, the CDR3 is TGTGCCAGCAGTTTCGGAGGACAGGGGAGGGGAGATACGCAGTATTTT. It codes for CASSFGGQGRGDTQYF.